Sequencing of this T cell receptor beta chain was carried out in a study of low-dose radiotherapy and immunotherapy resistance in tumors. Study information: Both drugs were delivered intravenously to patients (nivolumab 240 mg every two weeks and ipilimumab 1 mg/kg every six weeks). Aspirin was taken orally at 300 mg daily by patients, and this continued for four cycles from cycle 1 day 1.

Time point described: after trial treatment. The sample's treatment: LDRT plus nivolumab, ipilimumab, low-dose cyclophosphamide and aspirin (RACIN trial). In the RACIN dose-escalation trial, donors got nivolumab plus ipilimumab with aspirin, cyclophosphamide and radiotherapy. Germline V CDR1 and CDR2: SQVTM, ANQGSEA. The CDR3 length is 13 residues. Losses at the gene ends were 7 bases for V and 10 bases for J; bases not matched to a gene: 11. TRAV and TRBV primers primed cDNA for both TCRalpha and TCRbeta. A roughly 20-cycle PCR with a constant-region primer and V-primer adapter amplified TCRs. Via MiXCR, TCRdb re-called the reads, giving one row per CDR3 protein. The sample includes about 84,000 distinct CDR3 sequences, less than 20% of them seen just once. This clonotype appeared many times.

This sequence was found in a male donor with prostate cancer. The sample consisted of PBMCs, taken after low-dose radiotherapy plus immunotherapy. The chain carries TRBV29-1 and TRBJ2-1; 9 bases align to TRBD2. The CDR3 is CSDLAGPLGEQFF. CDR3 bases: TGCAGCGACCTAGCGGGGCCGTTGGGGGAGCAGTTCTTC.